This TCR beta chain was sequenced in a study of blood T cell repertoires in COVID-19. Study information: The cDNA or gDNA used as material had been derived from T cells, B-cell-depleted T cells, or PBMCs.

In its sample, this clone was seen a few times. This CDR3 comprises 11 residues. Trimming left V 4 bases short and J 8 bases short, with 8 bases between. Germline CDR1 and CDR2: LGHDT and YNNKEL (reference sequence). Profiling relied on immunoSEQ multiplex PCR, and the TCRdb table lists in-frame clones only, not all of them. The sample carries 200,000 to 250,000 clones, 75% to 85% recorded once. The sequenced sample was peripheral blood. This sequence was found in a woman aged 50 to 60 with acute or convalescent COVID-19. The V call is TRBV3-1 (or the pseudogene TRBV3-2), the J call TRBJ1-2; D possibly corresponds to TRBD1 (5 bases). The CDR3 reads CASSRGWGYTF. The CDR3, as DNA: TGTGCCAGCAGCCGGGGCTGGGGCTACACCTTC.